This T cell receptor (beta chain) was identified in a study of cytomegalovirus exposure and HLA in healthy donors (dated by TCRdb to the late 2010s). General notes on the study: According to an earlier analysis of a few hundred of the donors, roughly 180 million T cells yielded some 120 million unique TCR beta sequences and 250 to 350 Gb of sequence data. Every repertoire in the discovery cohort had been generated on one and the same sequencing platform. A later genetic analysis took genome-wide SNP genotypes for about 65% of the roughly 670 donors and used that subset as a discovery cohort. The study aimed to test whether signatures of past pathogen exposure could be identified by cataloging public T cell receptors. Class I and class II HLA loci were covered by the typing at four-digit resolution. Alongside the repertoire data, information on donor age, sex, ethnicity and CMV serostatus was compiled. Typing coverage varied by locus: roughly 629-640 donors for A, B, C, DRB1 and DQB1; approximately 520 for DQA1; around 610 for DPA1; some 470 for DPB1. Of the 350 to 400 genotyped donors, over 65% fell in the genetic ancestry cluster associated with self-reported Caucasian donors. To study patterns of TCR occurrence, a later analysis re-analyzed previously published TCR beta repertoires from under 750 donors and added high-resolution HLA genotyping. Besides the first cohort of about 730 subjects, a separate validation cohort made up of 120 different subjects was used. An early release covering roughly 640 HLA-typed donors comprised 250 to 350 gigabases of sequencing data and around 80 million unique TCR sequences. Across 300 to 400 genotyped donors of the cohort, an average of about 240,000 unique TCR beta nucleotide sequences per donor were sequenced, and roughly 20% of those sequences were non-productive. The T cell repertoires of 666 subjects were profiled by immunosequencing and related to cytomegalovirus serostatus. The study combined high-throughput TCR immunosequencing, statistical association of individual TCRs with disease status, and machine learning to predict cytomegalovirus infection status. Rather than using new phenotypic data, the later analysis identified candidate immune exposures from TCR beta sequences and from how often those sequences occurred across donors. Several DR-DQ haplotypes were handled as single units for association and clustering because linkage in the cohort was strong. An earlier analysis of some 500 of the donors used high-throughput TCR beta sequencing to judge whether each TCR beta V gene segment behaved as functional or pseudogenic. Broader findings and caveats from the paper: Because counts were too low, about 18 rarely observed V segments, including chromosome 9 orphons, were excluded from the earlier analysis of under 650 of the donors. The authors suggested that the approach could potentially be extended to other disease states and immunological phenotypes. In a later analysis, TCR association rates were found to vary across HLA loci, with the most associated TCRs seen for DRB1 alleles and the fewest for HLA-C alleles. An earlier analysis of 587 of the donors showed that most TCR beta V segments appeared in productive rearrangements either about 87% or about 30% of the time, which broadly matched IMGT annotations. The sequencing pipeline was judged likely to have produced a cluster of highly shared sequence variants as a technical artifact. A later analysis associated around 16,000 TCR beta sequences with specific HLA alleles at a false discovery rate of 0.05. Most TCR sequences were seen in very few donors, while some public TCRs were found in many individuals. Because the 87-base-pair reads could not distinguish some IMGT-functional V segments, including TRBV6-2 and TRBV6-3, those segments were excluded. A later analysis found that most CMV-associated TCR beta chains appeared HLA-restricted, with HLA associations seemingly driven largely by CMV exposure. In a later genetic analysis, a missense DCLRE1C variant was associated with V-gene and J-gene trimming of TCR beta chains, and the association was replicated in an independent cohort. In this cohort, only TCR beta chains were sequenced, and detectable features were limited by the absence of alpha or paired-chain data. Presence/absence analyses assumed roughly uniform sequencing depth across donors, an assumption that may not hold. Three of the identified cytomegalovirus-associated TCR beta chains were confirmed in vitro to be specific for cytomegalovirus antigens. Compared with equally common non-associated chains, HLA-associated TCR beta chains in a later analysis were more clonally expanded and had lower generation probabilities. In both the original and validation cohorts, the classifier was reported to diagnose cytomegalovirus status with high specificity and sensitivity. Correlated functional status among segregating V segments might reflect linkage disequilibrium, but an unknown experimental factor could not be ruled out. Compared with the roughly 700-donor mean, donors in an Asian-associated ancestry cluster had fewer N-insertions in productive TCRs, according to a later genetic analysis. A further reported finding was that TCR beta sequences accurately predicted the HLA-A and HLA-B alleles for most subjects in the first cohort. When HLA alleles, especially DR and DQ, strongly co-occurred, attributing TCR associations to individual alleles was difficult. The study listed 164 TCR beta chains as associated with cytomegalovirus. According to a later analysis, parvovirus B19, influenza, CMV and Epstein-Barr virus appeared linked to several top co-occurrence clusters. Immune exposure information for the cohort was limited to CMV serostatus. Because HLA typing was unavailable for some donors at each locus, only the typed subset was used in association tests.

The CDR3, cysteine through phenylalanine, is 13 amino acids long. Just the 39-base CDR3 DNA is kept, in frame starting at base 1. The junction carries 15 bases between V and J, which are trimmed by 3 bases and 10 bases respectively. Reading the germline V gene gives CDR1 SGHRS and CDR2 YFSETQ. Comments on this clone: Its antigen has not been determined. The input lacks base qualities; no much larger clone sits a single base away.

Libraries were constructed by the immunoSEQ multiplex PCR assay. The multiplex PCR relied on a mix of 60 forward primers for TCR Vbeta segments and 13 reverse primers for TCR Jbeta segments. The CDR3 region of rearranged TCR beta genes was amplified from genomic DNA with a multiplex PCR assay. Amplified TCR beta libraries were sequenced as 87-base-pair reads on the Illumina HiSeq System. Per the original workflow: A later analysis counted about 76 million unique TCR beta chains across the 550 to 750 repertoires, and around 9.9 million of these chains were shared by at least two donors. To remove PCR and sequencing errors, raw reads were error-corrected and collapsed into unique sequences using a nearest-neighbor algorithm that merged closely related sequences. V, D and J gene segments were assigned by aligning CDR3 sequences to IMGT reference sequences. For a sequence to be retained, a match of at least six nucleotides to both a V gene segment and a J gene segment was required. Rearrangements were called productive when the CDR3 lacked stop codons and stayed in frame with V and J; all others were non-productive. Following IMGT convention, CDR3 was defined as the stretch from the second conserved V-encoded cysteine up to the conserved J-encoded phenylalanine. The earlier analysis of fewer than 700 of the donors excluded sequences that lacked an unambiguous match to a single V gene segment. An earlier analysis of under 750 of the donors called V segments functional above 56.7% productive rearrangements and segregating when the between-donor standard deviation exceeded 5%. To diagnose cytomegalovirus status from the catalog of TCR beta chain sequences, a statistical classification framework was built. V and J gene assignment, in a later analysis, came from comparing TCR nucleotide sequences with IMGT/GENE-DB human TR gene sequences. The TCRdist pipeline was used in a later analysis to assign CDR3 sequences and most-parsimonious VDJ recombination scenarios. A later analysis defined each TCR beta chain by its CDR3 amino acid sequence plus V-gene family, and excluded reads lacking a unique V-gene family. As a way to deal with suspected cross-contamination and a sequencing artifact, a later analysis dropped nearly 600 nucleotide sequences that were highly shared and had low generation probability. For each public chain, a later analysis derived a clonal expansion index from normalized ranks of inferred template counts within each repertoire. A later analysis computed generation probabilities with a VDJ recombination model fitted to out-of-frame rearrangements, and checked the results against IGoR. Hypergeometric tests were used in a later analysis to score TCR-TCR, TCR-HLA and TCR-CMV co-occurrence, with a repertoire-size bias correction applied to the TCR pairs. False discovery rates were estimated in a later analysis by permuting HLA or CMV assignments 20 times. In a later analysis, co-occurring TCRs were grouped using DBSCAN, and TCRdist sequence similarity was added for clustering within HLA-allele-positive subsets. Repertoires with fewer than 30,000 or more than 120,000 public chains, plus five repertoires with anomalous nucleotide sharing, were excluded from co-occurrence clustering. TCRdb took this table from immuneACCESS and kept in-frame rearrangements with V and J called. Such tables lack part of the clones; where checked against another copy, unresolved V genes explain under half of the gap, and the rest is unexplained. That table is the source of V, J and clone size, and D and trimming were worked out from the DNA. The sample data list approximately 98,000 clones, and around two thirds of these were observed just once. The ten biggest clones cover around 2% of the sample.

In total, more than 500 healthy bone marrow donors made up the cohort. Cohort members were all nominally healthy when sampled, although unrecorded immune exposures were likely present. The donor was CMV seronegative and belonged to the group of 352 seronegative cohort members. Each donor provided a peripheral blood sample, and peripheral blood mononuclear cells were used for TCR beta sequencing. Genomic DNA extraction from the blood cell samples was performed with the Qiagen DNeasy Blood Extraction Kit. The source material was PBMCs. The chain is made from TRBV5-1 and TRBJ2-3; TRBD2 could be the D gene, as 6 bases match. This TCR was recovered from a male donor in good health and CMV-seronegative. The CDR3 region has the sequence CASSSGRGESQYF. In nucleotides, the sequence is TGCGCCAGCAGCTCAGGGCGGGGTGAATCGCAGTATTTT.